This T cell receptor beta chain was identified in a study of patients and donors after allogeneic stem cell transplantation. This CDR3 comprises 18 residues. With 6 bases clipped from V and 3 bases from J, the junction kept 10 bases outside the gene matches. TCRdb independently ran MiXCR on the RT-PCR reads; one entry per CDR3 protein. The sample shows about 100,000 distinct CDR3 sequences, around 33% of them seen only once. The sample consisted of blood, either unsorted or a sorted T cell fraction (not recorded which). This clonotype originated in a human donor who was either an allogeneic HSCT recipient or a stem cell or donor lymphocyte infusion donor (not recorded which). It is not recorded whose cells these are; they may come from a transplant donor. The genes are TRBV12-3 or TRBV12-4 and TRBJ2-1; TRBD2 matches 14 bases. CDR3 in amino acids: CASRTGTSGSKGYNEQFF. CDR3 nucleotide sequence: TGTGCCAGCAGAACCGGGACTAGCGGGAGTAAGGGCTACAATGAGCAGTTCTTC.